This T cell receptor beta chain was found in a study of somatic mutations in cytotoxic T cells in rheumatoid arthritis. Flow cytometry served to check the purity of CD4+ and CD8+ cells, which were isolated by positive magnetic bead selection. Repertoires were generated with immunoSEQ multiplex PCR, while TCRdb's copy carries only in-frame clones and drops some. The sample contains 9,500 to 13,000 clones, over 80% of which appear only once. V lost 4 bases, J lost 5 bases, and 7 bases lay in between. The germline V gene encodes CDR1 MNHEY and CDR2 SVGAGI. The CDR3 consists of 12 residues. The chain couples TRBV6-5 to TRBJ2-3; D not certain. Sequencing was carried out using CD8+ T cells sorted from blood. This clonotype originated in an adult with rheumatoid arthritis. CDR3: CASSLVGDTQYF. DNA for the CDR3: TGTGCCAGCAGTTTGGTGGGAGATACGCAGTATTTT.